These T cell receptor beta chains were read from a single sample in a study of cytomegalovirus exposure and HLA in healthy donors. The protocol was immunoSEQ multiplex PCR, while the TCRdb copy is restricted to in-frame clones and leaves out a portion. The data contain 80,000 to 95,000 clones, 90% to 95% of them singletons. The sample comprised PBMCs. These receptors all stem from a young woman in good health and CMV-seropositive. CDR3s include the opening cysteine and the closing phenylalanine or tryptophan. D genes are given only for firm matches. Clone size is not always given. Where it is, it says once, few, many or a class for expanded clones.

D gene: -
V gene: TRBV5-6
J gene: TRBJ1-3
clone size: once
CDR3 DNA: TGTGCCAGCAGCTTGTCCCCCCGGACAGTTACTGGAAACACCATATATTTT
CDR3 protein: CASSLSPRTVTGNTIYF

D gene: -
V gene: TRBV27
J gene: TRBJ2-1
clone size: -
CDR3 DNA: TGTGCCAGCAGTTTATCACTAGCACGATACAATGAGCAGTTCTTC
CDR3 protein: CASSLSLARYNEQFF

D gene: TRBD1
V gene: TRBV5-4
J gene: TRBJ2-7
clone size: few
CDR3 DNA: TGTGCCAGCAGCGTTGGACAGGGGAGCTCCTACGAGCAGTACTTC
CDR3 protein: CASSVGQGSSYEQYF

D gene: -
V gene: TRBV5-4
J gene: TRBJ1-1
clone size: -
CDR3 DNA: TGTGCCAGCAGCCCACCGAGGGGGGGCCAAAACACTGAAGCTTTCTTT
CDR3 protein: CASSPPRGGQNTEAFF

D gene: TRBD1
V gene: TRBV18
J gene: TRBJ1-5
clone size: -
CDR3 DNA: TGTGCCAGCTCACCACCGGGGCAACAGGGGATTCAGCCCCAGCATTTT
CDR3 protein: CASSPPGQQGIQPQHF

D gene: TRBD2
V gene: TRBV4-1
J gene: TRBJ2-1
clone size: -
CDR3 DNA: TGCGCCAGCAGCCCCGGACTAGCGGGAGGGTACAATGAGCAGTTCTTC
CDR3 protein: CASSPGLAGGYNEQFF

D gene: -
V gene: TRBV28
J gene: TRBJ1-4
clone size: once
CDR3 DNA: TGTGCCAGCAGACGAACCGGGGGGCCAAAACAAAATAATGAAAAACTGTTTTTT
CDR3 protein: CASRRTGGPKQNNEKLFF

D gene: TRBD2
V gene: TRBV5-1
J gene: TRBJ2-7
clone size: -
CDR3 DNA: TGCGCCAGCAGCTTGTGGGGGACTAGCGGGACGTTCTACGAGCAGTACTTC
CDR3 protein: CASSLWGTSGTFYEQYF

D gene: -
V gene: TRBV29-1
J gene: TRBJ2-4
clone size: once
CDR3 DNA: TGCAGCGTTTCGGGTAGCAAAAACATTCAGTACTTC
CDR3 protein: CSVSGSKNIQYF

D gene: TRBD1
V gene: TRBV5-1
J gene: TRBJ1-1
clone size: -
CDR3 DNA: TGCGCCAGCAGCTCGACAGGGGGAAACACTGAAGCTTTCTTT
CDR3 protein: CASSSTGGNTEAFF

D gene: TRBD2
V gene: TRBV9
J gene: TRBJ2-2
clone size: -
CDR3 DNA: TGTGCCAGCAGCACCGGGACTAGCGCCGGGGAGCTGTTTTTT
CDR3 protein: CASSTGTSAGELFF

D gene: TRBD1
V gene: TRBV7-2
J gene: TRBJ2-1
clone size: -
CDR3 DNA: TGTGCCAGCAGCCAAGCGGGACAGGGGTCTGAGCAGTTCTTC
CDR3 protein: CASSQAGQGSEQFF

D gene: -
V gene: TRBV4-2
J gene: TRBJ2-2
clone size: -
CDR3 DNA: TGTGCCAGCAGCCAGGATAGAGGCAGACTAGGCAGGGGGTTGACCGGGGAGCTGTTTTTT
CDR3 protein: CASSQDRGRLGRGLTGELFF

D gene: -
V gene: TRBV18
J gene: TRBJ1-2
clone size: -
CDR3 DNA: TGTGCCAGCTCACCACTCCAGGACTATGGCTACACCTTC
CDR3 protein: CASSPLQDYGYTF

D gene: -
V gene: TRBV18
J gene: TRBJ2-1
clone size: -
CDR3 DNA: TGTGCCAGCTCACCAGGGCGCGATGAGCAGTTCTTC
CDR3 protein: CASSPGRDEQFF

D gene: TRBD1
V gene: TRBV4-1
J gene: TRBJ2-1
clone size: -
CDR3 DNA: TGCGCCAGCAGCCCGGACAGGGGGCGCTCCTACAATGAGCAGTTCTTC
CDR3 protein: CASSPDRGRSYNEQFF

D gene: -
V gene: TRBV28
J gene: TRBJ2-5
clone size: -
CDR3 DNA: TGTGCCAGCAGTTTACGGGAGAAACAGACCCAGTACTTC
CDR3 protein: CASSLREKQTQYF

D gene: -
V gene: TRBV5-6
J gene: TRBJ2-6
clone size: -
CDR3 DNA: TGTGCCAGCAGCCACAGGGTCGGTGGGGCCAACGTCCTGACTTTC
CDR3 protein: CASSHRVGGANVLTF

D gene: TRBD2
V gene: TRBV28
J gene: TRBJ2-5
clone size: -
CDR3 DNA: TGTGCCAGCACGCTTCGGACCGGACTAGCGGGAGGGAGACACGAGACCCAGTACTTC
CDR3 protein: CASTLRTGLAGGRHETQYF

D gene: TRBD1
V gene: TRBV28
J gene: TRBJ2-7
clone size: -
CDR3 DNA: TGTGCCAGCAGTTTCGGGGACAGCTACGAGCAGTACTTC
CDR3 protein: CASSFGDSYEQYF

D gene: TRBD2
V gene: TRBV9
J gene: TRBJ2-1
clone size: -
CDR3 DNA: TGTGCCAGCAGCGAGAGGGGGACTAGCGGATACAATGAGCAGTTCTTC
CDR3 protein: CASSERGTSGYNEQFF

D gene: -
V gene: TRBV28
J gene: TRBJ2-1
clone size: -
CDR3 DNA: TGTGCCAGCAGTTCATTTAAGGGGCCCTCCTACAATGAGCAGTTCTTC
CDR3 protein: CASSSFKGPSYNEQFF

D gene: TRBD2
V gene: TRBV5-1
J gene: TRBJ2-5
clone size: -
CDR3 DNA: TGCGCCAGCAGCTTGAGGGGGACTAGCGGGAGGACCCGGGAGACCCAGTACTTC
CDR3 protein: CASSLRGTSGRTRETQYF

D gene: -
V gene: TRBV19
J gene: TRBJ2-1
clone size: -
CDR3 DNA: TGTGCCAGTAGACCCGGCGGATACAATGAGCAGTTCTTC
CDR3 protein: CASRPGGYNEQFF

D gene: TRBD1
V gene: TRBV25-1
J gene: TRBJ2-3
clone size: -
CDR3 DNA: TGTGCCAGCAGGGCTGGACAGGGTCCCCTCCATACGCAGTATTTT
CDR3 protein: CASRAGQGPLHTQYF

D gene: TRBD2
V gene: TRBV11-3
J gene: TRBJ2-5
clone size: once
CDR3 DNA: TGTGCCAGCAGCTTAAGAACCACTATAGCGGGAGGGGAGACCCAGTACTTC
CDR3 protein: CASSLRTTIAGGETQYF

D gene: TRBD2
V gene: TRBV6-5
J gene: TRBJ2-7
clone size: -
CDR3 DNA: TGTGCCAGCAGTTACGCGACTAGCGGGAGGTTGGACGAGCAGTACTTC
CDR3 protein: CASSYATSGRLDEQYF

D gene: TRBD1
V gene: TRBV7-9
J gene: TRBJ1-2
clone size: -
CDR3 DNA: TGTGCCAGCAACACCGGAGGTCAGGGGGACTATGGCTACACCTTC
CDR3 protein: CASNTGGQGDYGYTF

D gene: -
V gene: TRBV2
J gene: TRBJ2-6
clone size: -
CDR3 DNA: TGTGCCAGCAGTGGTAGTAGGGGGTCTGGGGCCAACGTCCTGACTTTC
CDR3 protein: CASSGSRGSGANVLTF

D gene: TRBD2
V gene: TRBV7-2
J gene: TRBJ2-1
clone size: -
CDR3 DNA: TGTGCCAGCAGCTTTAGCGCGAGGGCTAGCGGGTACAATGAGCAGTTCTTC
CDR3 protein: CASSFSARASGYNEQFF

D gene: TRBD2
V gene: TRBV12-5
J gene: TRBJ2-7
clone size: few
CDR3 DNA: TGTGCTAGCTCCCCCGGGACTAGCGGAGCTTACGAGCAGTACTTC
CDR3 protein: CASSPGTSGAYEQYF

D gene: -
V gene: TRBV2
J gene: TRBJ1-3
clone size: -
CDR3 DNA: TGTGCCAGCAGGCAGACAGCCAGTGGAAACACCATATATTTT
CDR3 protein: CASRQTASGNTIYF

D gene: -
V gene: TRBV28
J gene: TRBJ2-1
clone size: -
CDR3 DNA: TGTGCCAGCAGCCGCACTAGCTACTCCTACAATGAGCAGTTCTTC
CDR3 protein: CASSRTSYSYNEQFF

D gene: TRBD1
V gene: TRBV28
J gene: TRBJ2-3
clone size: -
CDR3 DNA: TGTGCCAGCAGCCCCTCTTTGGACAGGCGCACAGATACGCAGTATTTT
CDR3 protein: CASSPSLDRRTDTQYF

D gene: -
V gene: TRBV4-1
J gene: TRBJ2-7
clone size: -
CDR3 DNA: TGCGCCAGCAGCCAAGAAAGGGAGGCAGATTACTCCTACGAGCAGTACTTC
CDR3 protein: CASSQEREADYSYEQYF

D gene: TRBD1
V gene: TRBV19
J gene: TRBJ1-5
clone size: once
CDR3 DNA: TGTGCCAGTAGTATAGACGCACAGGGGGCCACTTATAGCAATCAGCCCCAGCATTTT
CDR3 protein: CASSIDAQGATYSNQPQHF

D gene: TRBD1
V gene: TRBV28
J gene: TRBJ2-7
clone size: once
CDR3 DNA: TGTGCCAGCAGATACAGGGGCCCACTAACCTACGAGCAGTACTTC
CDR3 protein: CASRYRGPLTYEQYF

D gene: TRBD1
V gene: TRBV7-2
J gene: TRBJ2-7
clone size: -
CDR3 DNA: TGTGCCAGCAGCTTAAGGGGGACAGGGGGGTACGAGCAGTACTTC
CDR3 protein: CASSLRGTGGYEQYF

D gene: TRBD2
V gene: TRBV25-1
J gene: TRBJ2-2
clone size: few
CDR3 DNA: TGTGCCAGCAGCCCGAGGGAGGGAGCGAACACCGGGGAGCTGTTTTTT
CDR3 protein: CASSPREGANTGELFF

D gene: -
V gene: TRBV7-2
J gene: TRBJ2-7
clone size: -
CDR3 DNA: TGTGCCAGCAGCTTAGCGAAGCCCTCCTACGAGCAGTACTTC
CDR3 protein: CASSLAKPSYEQYF

D gene: -
V gene: TRBV28
J gene: TRBJ2-3
clone size: once
CDR3 DNA: TGTGCCAGCCAAACGGTGGGCAGAACCCCGTATTTT
CDR3 protein: CASQTVGRTPYF

D gene: -
V gene: TRBV7-2
J gene: TRBJ2-3
clone size: once
CDR3 DNA: TGTGCCAGCAGCTCCCGGACAGTAATCACAGATACGCAGTATTTT
CDR3 protein: CASSSRTVITDTQYF

D gene: TRBD1
V gene: TRBV5-4
J gene: TRBJ1-2
clone size: -
CDR3 DNA: TGTGCCAGCAGCGTAGGGACAGGAGGGGTCTATGGCTACACCTTC
CDR3 protein: CASSVGTGGVYGYTF

D gene: -
V gene: TRBV5-6
J gene: TRBJ2-1
clone size: -
CDR3 DNA: TGTGCCAGCAGCCTTCTAGTGACGGCCGTCTACAATGAGCAGTTCTTC
CDR3 protein: CASSLLVTAVYNEQFF

D gene: -
V gene: TRBV6-5
J gene: TRBJ1-5
clone size: -
CDR3 DNA: TGTGCCAGCAGTTACGGATTAGGCGGGAATCAGCCCCAGCATTTT
CDR3 protein: CASSYGLGGNQPQHF

D gene: -
V gene: TRBV19
J gene: TRBJ1-1
clone size: -
CDR3 DNA: TGTGCCAGTAGTATAGTACGGAGAATGGTGAACACTGAAGCTTTCTTT
CDR3 protein: CASSIVRRMVNTEAFF

D gene: -
V gene: TRBV2
J gene: TRBJ1-1
clone size: -
CDR3 DNA: TGTGCCAGCCAGATACGGGACACGAGCAACACTGAAGCTTTCTTT
CDR3 protein: CASQIRDTSNTEAFF

D gene: TRBD1
V gene: TRBV27
J gene: TRBJ1-2
clone size: once
CDR3 DNA: TGTGCCAGCAGTTTTTTGGGCAGTTCAGGGGGCCTGAAGATCGGCGGGGTTGGCTACACCTTC
CDR3 protein: CASSFLGSSGGLKIGGVGYTF

D gene: TRBD1
V gene: TRBV4-3
J gene: TRBJ2-7
clone size: -
CDR3 DNA: TGCGCCAGCAGCCCCCCGGGACAGGGGGCTTTCGACTACGAGCAGTACTTC
CDR3 protein: CASSPPGQGAFDYEQYF

D gene: TRBD2
V gene: TRBV28
J gene: TRBJ2-5
clone size: -
CDR3 DNA: TGTGCCAGCAGGAATCTAGCGGGATCAGAGACCCAGTACTTC
CDR3 protein: CASRNLAGSETQYF

D gene: -
V gene: TRBV6-1
J gene: TRBJ1-2
clone size: -
CDR3 DNA: TGTGCCAGCAGTGTTGGCAGGGGTCCCAACTATGGCTACACCTTC
CDR3 protein: CASSVGRGPNYGYTF

D gene: -
V gene: TRBV21-1
J gene: TRBJ2-1
clone size: -
CDR3 DNA: TGTGCCAGCAGCAAAGGGGCGACTAGCGGGAGAGGATCCTACAATGAGCAGTTCTTC
CDR3 protein: CASSKGATSGRGSYNEQFF

D gene: -
V gene: TRBV7-9
J gene: TRBJ2-1
clone size: once
CDR3 DNA: TGTGCCAGCCGCTTAGGAGGGGGCACCTACAATGAGCAGTTCTTC
CDR3 protein: CASRLGGGTYNEQFF